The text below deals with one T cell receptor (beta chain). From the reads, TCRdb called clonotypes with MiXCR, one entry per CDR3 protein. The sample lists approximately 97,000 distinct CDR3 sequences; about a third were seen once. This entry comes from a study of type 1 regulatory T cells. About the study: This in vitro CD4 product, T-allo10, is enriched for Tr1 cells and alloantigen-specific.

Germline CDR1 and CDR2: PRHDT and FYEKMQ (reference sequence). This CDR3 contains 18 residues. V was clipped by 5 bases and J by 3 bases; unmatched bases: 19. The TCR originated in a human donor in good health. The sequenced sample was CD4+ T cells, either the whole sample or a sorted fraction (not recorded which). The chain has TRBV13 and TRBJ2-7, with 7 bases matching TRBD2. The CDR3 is CASSEWAFTSGGIYEQYF. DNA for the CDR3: TGTGCCAGCAGCGAATGGGCCTTTACCTCGGGAGGTATCTACGAGCAGTACTTC.